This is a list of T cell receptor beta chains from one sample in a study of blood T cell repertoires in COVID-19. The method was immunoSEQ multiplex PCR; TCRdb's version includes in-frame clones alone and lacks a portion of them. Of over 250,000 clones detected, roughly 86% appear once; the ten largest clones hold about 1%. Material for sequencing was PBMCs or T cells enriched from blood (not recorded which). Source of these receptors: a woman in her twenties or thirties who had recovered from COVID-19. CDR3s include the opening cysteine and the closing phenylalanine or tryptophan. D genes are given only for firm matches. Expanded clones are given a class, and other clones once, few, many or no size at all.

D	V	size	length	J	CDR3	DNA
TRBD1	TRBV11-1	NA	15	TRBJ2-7	CASRRDRQYSYEQYF	TGTGCCAGCAGACGGGACAGGCAATACTCCTACGAGCAGTACTTC
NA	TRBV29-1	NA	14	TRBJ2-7	CSALLPGVTYEQYF	TGCAGCGCCCTACTCCCGGGGGTAACCTACGAGCAGTACTTC
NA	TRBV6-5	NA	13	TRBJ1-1	CASSYSRLTEAFF	TGTGCCAGCAGTTACTCCCGTCTCACTGAAGCTTTCTTT
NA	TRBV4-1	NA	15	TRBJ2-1	CASSQEGESYNEQFF	TGCGCCAGCAGCCAAGAAGGGGAATCCTACAATGAGCAGTTCTTC
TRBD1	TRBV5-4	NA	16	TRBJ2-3	CASSLSRDSYTDTQYF	TGTGCCAGCAGCTTATCTAGGGACAGTTACACAGATACGCAGTATTTT
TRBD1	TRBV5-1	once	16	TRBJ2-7	CASSLGETGGGYEQYF	TGCGCCAGCAGCTTGGGAGAGACAGGGGGCGGCTACGAGCAGTACTTC
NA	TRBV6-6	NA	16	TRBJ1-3	CASSLPLPPSGNTIYF	TGTGCCAGCAGTTTGCCGCTACCACCCTCTGGAAACACCATATATTTT
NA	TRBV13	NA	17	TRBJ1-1	CASSLSGLTAPNTEAFF	TGTGCCAGCAGCTTATCGGGTCTCACGGCTCCGAACACTGAAGCTTTCTTT
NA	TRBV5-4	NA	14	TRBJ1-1	CASGDRRGDTEAFF	TGTGCCAGCGGCGACCGTAGGGGCGACACTGAAGCTTTCTTT
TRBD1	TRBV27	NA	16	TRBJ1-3	CASSKGQGLRRGTIYF	TGTGCCAGCAGCAAGGGACAGGGCCTTCGTCGGGGCACCATATATTTT
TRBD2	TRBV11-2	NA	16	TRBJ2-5	CASSLPLAGGKETQYF	TGTGCCAGCAGCTTACCCCTAGCGGGAGGAAAAGAGACCCAGTACTTC
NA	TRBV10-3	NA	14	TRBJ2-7	CAISEYPGTREQYF	TGTGCCATCAGTGAGTACCCGGGAACCCGGGAGCAGTACTTC
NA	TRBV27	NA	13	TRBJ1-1	CASSWSGFTEAFF	TGTGCCAGCAGTTGGTCGGGGTTCACTGAAGCTTTCTTT
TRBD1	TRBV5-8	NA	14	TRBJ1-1	CASRGAGGSTEAFF	TGTGCCAGCCGTGGGGCAGGGGGCTCCACTGAAGCTTTCTTT
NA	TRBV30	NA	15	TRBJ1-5	CAWSARTVPNQPQHF	TGTGCCTGGAGTGCTCGGACAGTTCCTAATCAGCCCCAGCATTTT
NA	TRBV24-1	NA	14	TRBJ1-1	CATSDSGTGTEAFF	TGTGCCACCAGTGATTCCGGTACAGGGACTGAAGCTTTCTTT
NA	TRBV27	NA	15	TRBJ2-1	CASSLGQGPYNEQFF	TGTGCCAGCAGTTTGGGCCAGGGTCCCTACAATGAGCAGTTCTTC
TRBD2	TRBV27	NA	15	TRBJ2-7	CASSFGLAGLYEQYF	TGTGCCAGCAGTTTTGGGCTAGCGGGACTTTACGAGCAGTACTTC
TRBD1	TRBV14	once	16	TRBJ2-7	CASSQDPGQGSYEQYF	TGTGCCAGCAGCCAAGATCCGGGACAGGGCTCCTACGAGCAGTACTTC
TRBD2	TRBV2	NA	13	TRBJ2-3	CASRPGDYNTQYF	TGTGCCAGCCGGCCGGGGGACTACAATACGCAGTATTTT
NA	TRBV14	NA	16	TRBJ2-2	CASSQFYRGSAGELFF	TGTGCCAGCAGCCAATTCTATCGCGGGTCGGCCGGGGAGCTGTTTTTT
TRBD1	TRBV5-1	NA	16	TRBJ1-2	CASSFGQGASDYGYTF	TGCGCCAGCAGCTTCGGACAGGGGGCATCGGACTATGGCTACACCTTC
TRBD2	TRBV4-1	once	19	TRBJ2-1	CASSQVVAGGRSPYNEQFF	TGCGCCAGCAGCCAAGTAGTAGCGGGGGGGCGATCCCCCTACAATGAGCAGTTCTTC
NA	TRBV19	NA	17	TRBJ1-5	CASSIEGHRGSNQPQHF	TGTGCCAGTAGTATAGAGGGACACCGAGGTAGCAATCAGCCCCAGCATTTT
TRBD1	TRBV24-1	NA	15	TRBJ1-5	CATSETGPSNQPQHF	TGTGCCACCAGTGAGACAGGGCCGAGCAATCAGCCCCAGCATTTT
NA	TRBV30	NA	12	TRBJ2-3	CAWSTSGDTQYF	TGTGCCTGGAGTACGAGCGGAGATACGCAGTATTTT
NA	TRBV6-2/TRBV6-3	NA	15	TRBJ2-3	CASSYAGSLGDTQYF	TGTGCCAGCAGTTACGCAGGGTCCCTCGGGGATACGCAGTATTTT
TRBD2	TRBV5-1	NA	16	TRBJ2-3	CASSPGGSGVGDTQYF	TGCGCCAGCAGCCCCGGCGGTAGCGGGGTTGGAGATACGCAGTATTTT
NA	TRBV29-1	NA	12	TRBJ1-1	CSVQALNTEAFF	TGCAGCGTACAGGCCCTGAACACTGAAGCTTTCTTT
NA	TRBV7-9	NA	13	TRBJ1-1	CASSPSSRGDAFF	TGTGCCAGCAGCCCCTCGTCCAGGGGTGATGCTTTCTTT
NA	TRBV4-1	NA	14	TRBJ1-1	CASSPRGGNTEAFF	TGCGCCAGCAGCCCCCGGGGAGGGAACACTGAAGCTTTCTTT
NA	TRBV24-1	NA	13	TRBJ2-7	CATSDHRYYEQYF	TGTGCCACCAGTGATCACAGGTACTACGAGCAGTACTTC
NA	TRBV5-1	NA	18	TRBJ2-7	CASSFPVSGTGDSSEQYF	TGCGCCAGCAGCTTCCCGGTCTCCGGGACGGGAGACTCTTCCGAGCAGTACTTC
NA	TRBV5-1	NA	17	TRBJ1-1	CASSPHYPTGGNTEAFF	TGCGCCAGCAGTCCCCACTATCCGACGGGGGGGAACACTGAAGCTTTCTTT
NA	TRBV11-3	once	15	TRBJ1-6	CASSLAGGARSPLHF	TGTGCCAGCAGCTTAGCTGGGGGCGCGAGATCACCCCTCCACTTT
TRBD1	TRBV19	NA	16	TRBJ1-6	CASSPRRDRGYSPLHF	TGTGCCAGTAGTCCCCGGAGGGACAGGGGTTATTCACCCCTCCACTTT
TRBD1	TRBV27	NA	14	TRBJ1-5	CASSWTGKYQPQHF	TGTGCCAGCAGTTGGACAGGGAAGTATCAGCCCCAGCATTTT
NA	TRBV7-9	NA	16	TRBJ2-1	CASSLGSSAKKGEQFF	TGTGCCAGCAGCTTAGGGTCTAGCGCCAAAAAGGGAGAGCAGTTCTTC
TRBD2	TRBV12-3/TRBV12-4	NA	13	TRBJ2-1	CASRLAGVNEQFF	TGTGCCAGCAGGCTAGCGGGAGTAAATGAGCAGTTCTTC
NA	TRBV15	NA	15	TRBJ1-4	CATSSKALGGEKLFF	TGTGCCACCAGCAGCAAGGCCTTGGGGGGAGAAAAACTGTTTTTT
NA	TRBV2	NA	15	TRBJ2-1	CASSEEGTSYNEQFF	TGTGCCAGCAGTGAAGAGGGGACTTCCTACAATGAGCAGTTCTTC
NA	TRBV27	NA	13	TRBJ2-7	CASHRGGSYEQYF	TGTGCCAGCCACAGGGGGGGTTCCTACGAGCAGTACTTC
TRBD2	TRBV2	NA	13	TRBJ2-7	CASRAGTKEGWDF	TGTGCCAGCAGAGCCGGGACTAAGGAGGGGTGGGACTTC
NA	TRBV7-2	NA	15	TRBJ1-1	CASSTTGMMNTEAFF	TGTGCCAGCAGCACTACAGGGATGATGAACACTGAAGCTTTCTTT
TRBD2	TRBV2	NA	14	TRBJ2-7	CASSETSGSNEQYF	TGTGCCAGCAGTGAAACTAGCGGGAGTAACGAGCAGTACTTC
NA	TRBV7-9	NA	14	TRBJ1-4	CASSLSPPGEKLFF	TGTGCCAGCAGCTTGTCCCCCCCAGGAGAAAAACTGTTTTTT
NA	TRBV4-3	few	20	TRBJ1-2	CASITELWGQVFRKSYGYTF	TGCGCCAGCATCACGGAACTTTGGGGGCAGGTTTTCCGGAAATCCTATGGCTACACCTTC
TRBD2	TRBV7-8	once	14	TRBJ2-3	CASSLERGTYTQYF	TGTGCCAGCAGCTTAGAGCGGGGTACATATACGCAGTATTTT